These 19 T cell receptor beta chains share one sample of origin, sequenced in a study of cytomegalovirus exposure and HLA in healthy donors. Primers included in the PCR were 60 Vbeta and 13 Jbeta primers. Clones were read by immunoSEQ multiplex PCR, and TCRdb kept only the in-frame ones, dropping some. The data contain tens of thousands of clones, roughly 77% of them seen just once; the ten biggest clones take up 5% to 7%. Material for sequencing was PBMCs. The receptors shown here come from a woman in her twenties or thirties in good health and CMV-seronegative.

The genes are TRBV27 and TRBJ2-2, with 11 bases identical to TRBD2. Trimming at V came to 2 bases and at J to 6 bases, leaving 8 bases not matched to a gene. The CDR3 has 17 residues. Germline V lookup: CDR1 MNHEY, CDR2 SMNVEV (reference sequence). CDR3 in amino acids: CASSLELAGVGAGELFF. The CDR3 nucleotides read TGTGCCAGCAGTTTAGAACTAGCGGGAGTGGGCGCCGGGGAGCTGTTTTTT.

In this sample, this clone turned up a few times. The chain employs TRBV15 and TRBJ2-3, with TRBD2 matching over 13 bases. CDR3 length equals 16 residues. After removal of 5 bases from V and 5 bases from J, the junction contained 7 bases not matched to a gene. CDR1 and CDR2 (germline): LNHNV, YYDKDF (reference sequence). This CDR3 is CATSPWTSGSVDTQYF. The CDR3 DNA sequence: TGTGCCACCAGCCCCTGGACTAGCGGGAGTGTAGATACGCAGTATTTT.

This chain uses TRBV7-2 with TRBJ2-7; D ambiguous. Germline CDR1 and CDR2: SGHTA and FQGNSA. CDR3 size: 13 residues. Trimming cost V 5 bases and J 2 bases, with 10 bases left between them. CDR3 residues: CASSPATAYEQYF. The CDR3 DNA follows: TGTGCCAGCAGCCCCGCTACTGCCTACGAGCAGTACTTC.

The chain joins TRBV27 to TRBJ2-2; possible D gene TRBD2, 6 bases. The germline V gene encodes CDR1 MNHEY and CDR2 SMNVEV (reference sequence). The V gene lost 0 bases and the J gene lost 5 bases, with 13 bases spanning the gap. The CDR3 is 16 residues long. The CDR3 protein is CASSLSPRGSTGELFF. CDR3 coding DNA: TGTGCCAGCAGTTTATCCCCACGGGGGTCGACCGGGGAGCTGTTTTTT.

The rearrangement uses TRBV27 and TRBJ2-5; D not resolved. The germline gives CDR1 MNHEY, CDR2 SMNVEV (reference sequence). V gave up 0 bases and J gave up 11 bases, with 19 bases separating them. The CDR3 contains 15 residues. The CDR3 coding sequence is TGTGCCAGCAGTTTATCCTTCCCTATTCGACAAGAGCAGTACTTC. It encodes CASSLSFPIRQEQYF.

The genes are TRBV6-5 and TRBJ2-3, with 9 positions matching TRBD2. V lost 6 bases to trimming and J lost 0 bases; unmatched junction nucleotides: 4. The CDR3 totals 15 residues. The germline CDR1 and CDR2 sequences are MNHEY and SVGAGI. CDR3 sequence (DNA): TGTGCCAGCAGGGCACTAGCGGGTAGCACAGATACGCAGTATTTT. Translated: CASRALAGSTDTQYF.

The chain carries TRBV7-9 and TRBJ2-1; 7 bases agree with TRBD2. This CDR3 region has 16 residues. V was clipped by 5 bases and J by 1 base; unmatched bases: 8. Germline V lookup: CDR1 SEHNR, CDR2 FQNEAQ (reference sequence). The DNA for the CDR3 is TGTGCCAGCAGCCCCCAACTAGCGAGATCCTACAATGAGCAGTTCTTC. It codes for CASSPQLARSYNEQFF. Full variable domain (rest looked up from reference TRBV7-9 and TRBJ2-1): DTGVSQNPRHKITKRGQNVTFRCDPISEHNRLYWYRQTLGQGPEFLTYFQNEAQLEKSRLLSDRFSAERPKGSFSTLEIQRTEQGDSAMYLCASSPQLARSYNEQFFGPGTRLTVL.

This clone was seen a single time. The V gene is TRBV13, the J gene TRBJ1-3; the match to TRBD1 covers 8 bases. This CDR3 spans 16 amino acids. The germline CDR1 and CDR2 sequences are PRHDT and FYEKMQ (reference sequence). Germline trimming cut 4 bases from V and 1 base from J; bases unmatched to any gene: 6. Here the CDR3 DNA reads TGTGCCAGCAGCTCAACAGGGGGTCGGTCTGGAAACACCATATATTTT. Translation: CASSSTGGRSGNTIYF.

This clone was detected once. The rearrangement links TRBV5-1 to TRBJ2-4; D may be TRBD1 (6 bases). The germline CDR1 and CDR2 sequences are SGHRS and YFSETQ. CDR3 length: 18 amino acids. Trimming cost V 3 bases and J 3 bases, with 22 bases left between them. The CDR3 sequence is CASSSATGTHGYKNIQYF. CDR3 sequence (DNA): TGCGCCAGCAGCTCAGCAACAGGGACCCATGGATACAAAAACATTCAGTACTTC. The full variable domain, with the rest looked up from reference TRBV5-1 and TRBJ2-4, is KAGVTQTPRYLIKTRGQQVTLSCSPISGHRSVSWYQQTPGQGLQFLFEYFSETQRNKGNFPGRFSGRQFSNSRSEMNVSTLELGDSALYLCASSSATGTHGYKNIQYFGAGTRLSVL.

The table lists this clone with a count of one. The chain is built from TRBV2 and TRBJ2-5; D not resolved. V was clipped by 5 bases and J by 3 bases, with 4 bases between them. The CDR3 has 11 amino acids. Germline V gene lookup returns CDR1 SNHLY and CDR2 FYNNEI. The CDR3 protein is CASSSEETQYF. The CDR3 bases are TGTGCCAGCAGTTCAGAAGAGACCCAGTACTTC.

The chain joins TRBV5-1 to TRBJ2-7; D gene ambiguous. The CDR3 loop spans 12 amino acids. V shed 1 base and J shed 4 bases, with 6 bases lying between them. Looked up from germline, CDR1 is SGHRS and CDR2 is YFSETQ. CDR3 sequence (DNA): TGCGCCAGCAGCTTGTTTGAGTACGAGCAGTACTTC. Protein product: CASSLFEYEQYF.

The chain carries TRBV25-1 and TRBJ1-2; D gene uncertain. Trimming shortened V by 1 base and J by 8 bases, and 14 bases separated the two germline ends. CDR1 is MGHDK and CDR2 is SYGVNS in the germline V gene. CDR3 length: 14 amino acids. Written as DNA, the CDR3 is TGTGCCAGCAGTGAATTCGAGATCCGGGGAGGCTACACCTTC. Residues: CASSEFEIRGGYTF.

The chain joins TRBV28 to TRBJ2-5; 10 bases are a match to TRBD1. Germline V gives CDR1 MDHEN, CDR2 SYDVKM. The CDR3 totals 15 residues. V dropped 5 bases and J dropped 5; count of bases not matched to a gene: 8. The CDR3 DNA sequence: TGTGCCAGCAGTCAAAGGGACAGGGGTTGGGAGACCCAGTACTTC. Protein sequence: CASSQRDRGWETQYF.

This clone was counted a few times. The V and J genes are TRBV6-5 and TRBJ2-1; 10 positions agree with TRBD1. The CDR3 consists of 14 residues. Trimming took 6 bases from V and 7 from J; bases not matched to a gene: 6. The germline V gene encodes CDR1 MNHEY and CDR2 SVGAGI. The CDR3 region has the DNA TGTGCCAGCAGAAGACAGGGGGCTCGTAATGAGCAGTTCTTC. It is translated as CASRRQGARNEQFF.

The chain joins TRBV7-2 to TRBJ2-1; D may be TRBD2 (6 bases). Trimming removed 1 base at V and 7 bases at J, with 8 bases between. The CDR3 runs 13 residues. Germline V gives CDR1 SGHTA, CDR2 FQGNSA. In DNA form, the CDR3 reads TGTGCCAGCAGCTTAGGCGGGGAGAATGAGCAGTTCTTC. Residues: CASSLGGENEQFF.

The chain recombines TRBV28 with TRBJ2-7, with D maybe TRBD2 (5 bases). Per the germline V gene, CDR1 is MDHEN and CDR2 is SYDVKM. Trimming left V 2 bases short and J 4 bases short, with 18 bases between. The CDR3 covers 16 residues. CDR3 sequence: CASSLHLLTGGYEQYF. The CDR3 region has the DNA TGTGCCAGCAGTTTACACCTACTCACCGGCGGGTACGAGCAGTACTTC.

This clone has more than one count but fewer than ten. The chain is built from TRBV4-1 and TRBJ1-2; TRBD1 might be the D (6 bases). CDR1 MGHRA and CDR2 YSYEKL come from the germline V gene. V was cut by 0 bases and J by 8 bases, with 13 bases left in between. This CDR3 has 14 residues. The CDR3 DNA is TGCGCCAGCAGCCAAGATGGGGGCGGGGGAGGCTACACCTTC. Protein sequence: CASSQDGGGGGYTF.

This clone has just a few counts. CDR3 bases: TGCGCCAGCAGCCTACGGGATGCGGATGAAAAACTGTTTTTT. Amino acid sequence: CASSLRDADEKLFF. The chain has TRBV4-1 and TRBJ1-4, with no clear D. CDR1 MGHRA and CDR2 YSYEKL come from the germline V gene. Trimming took 4 bases from V and 6 from J, leaving 12 bases between them. This CDR3 contains 14 residues.

This chain uses TRBV5-5 with TRBJ2-1; 7 nucleotides match TRBD2. Trimming took 1 base from V and 6 from J; bases not matched to a gene: 7. The CDR3 runs 15 residues. Germline CDR1 and CDR2: SGHKS and YYEKEE (reference sequence). CDR3 bases: TGTGCCAGCAGCTTGACTGGACTAGTTGGCAATGAGCAGTTCTTC. It translates to CASSLTGLVGNEQFF. The full variable domain, rest sourced from reference TRBV5-5 and TRBJ2-1, is DAGVTQSPTHLIKTRGQQVTLRCSPISGHKSVSWYQQVLGQGPQFIFQYYEKEERGRGNFPDRFSARQFPNYSSELNVNALLLGDSALYLCASSLTGLVGNEQFFGPGTRLTVL.